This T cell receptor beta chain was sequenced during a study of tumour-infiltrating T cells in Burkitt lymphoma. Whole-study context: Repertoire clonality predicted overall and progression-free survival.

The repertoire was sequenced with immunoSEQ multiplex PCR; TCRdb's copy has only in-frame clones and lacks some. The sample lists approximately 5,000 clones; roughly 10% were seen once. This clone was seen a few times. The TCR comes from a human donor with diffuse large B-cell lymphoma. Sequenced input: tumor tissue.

Here the CDR3 DNA reads TGTGCCAGCAGTCCGCCAGACAGGAACTCTGGAAACACCATATATTTT. It translates to CASSPPDRNSGNTIYF. V and J are TRBV28 and TRBJ1-3; perhaps TRBD1 as D (6 bases). This CDR3 contains 16 residues. Germline-derived CDR1 and CDR2 are MDHEN and SYDVKM. V lost 5 bases and J lost 0, with 14 bases in between.